The T cell receptor beta chain under discussion was sequenced for a study of cytomegalovirus exposure and HLA in healthy donors. Germline loops: CDR1 LNHNV, CDR2 YYDKDF (reference sequence). The CDR3 totals 14 residues. Trimming removed 1 base from V and 7 bases from J, with 11 bases in between. Use of 60 Vbeta and 13 Jbeta primers characterized the PCR. Profiled with immunoSEQ multiplex PCR; TCRdb holds only in-frame clones, not every one. This table holds approximately 120,000 clones, more than 65% found once. The sequencing input was PBMCs. The chain is built from TRBV15 and TRBJ2-1, with D maybe TRBD2 (5 bases). The clonotype comes from a woman in her forties in good health and CMV-seropositive. DNA of the CDR3: TGTGCCACCAGCAGAGGTGGAGCGGCGAATGAGCAGTTCTTC. Protein: CATSRGGAANEQFF. Filled out from reference TRBV15 and TRBJ2-1, the complete variable domain reads DAMVIQNPRYQVTQFGKPVTLSCSQTLNHNVMYWYQQKSSQAPKLLFHYYDKDFNNEADTPDNFQSRRPNTSFCFLDIRSPGLGDTAMYLCATSRGGAANEQFFGPGTRLTVL.